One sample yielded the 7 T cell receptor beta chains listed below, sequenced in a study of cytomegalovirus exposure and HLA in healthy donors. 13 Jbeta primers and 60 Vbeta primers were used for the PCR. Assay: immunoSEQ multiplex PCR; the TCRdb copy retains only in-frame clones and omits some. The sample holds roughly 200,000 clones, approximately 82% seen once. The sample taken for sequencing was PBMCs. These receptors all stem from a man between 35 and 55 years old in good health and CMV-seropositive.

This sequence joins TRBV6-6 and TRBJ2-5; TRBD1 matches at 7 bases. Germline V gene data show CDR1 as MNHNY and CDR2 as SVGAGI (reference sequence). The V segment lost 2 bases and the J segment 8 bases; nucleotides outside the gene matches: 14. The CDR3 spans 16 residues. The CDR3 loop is CASSYANRDSKRTQYF. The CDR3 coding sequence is TGTGCCAGCAGTTACGCCAACCGGGACAGCAAGAGAACCCAGTACTTC.

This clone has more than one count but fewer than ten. CDR3 loop: CASSFRQAPYEQYF. In nucleotides, the CDR3 is TGTGCCAGCAGCTTTCGGCAGGCGCCCTACGAGCAGTACTTC. The chain is built from TRBV5-8 and TRBJ2-7, with no clear D. Germline lookup yields CDR1 SGHTS and CDR2 YDEGEE. Trimming left V 2 bases short and J 2 bases short, with 11 bases between. CDR3 size: 14 residues.

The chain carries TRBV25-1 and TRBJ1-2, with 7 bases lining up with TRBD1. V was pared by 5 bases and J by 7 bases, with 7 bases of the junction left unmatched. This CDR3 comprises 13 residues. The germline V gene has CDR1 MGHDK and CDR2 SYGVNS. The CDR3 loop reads CASSRQGWGGYTF. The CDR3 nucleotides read TGTGCCAGCAGTAGACAGGGTTGGGGTGGCTACACCTTC.

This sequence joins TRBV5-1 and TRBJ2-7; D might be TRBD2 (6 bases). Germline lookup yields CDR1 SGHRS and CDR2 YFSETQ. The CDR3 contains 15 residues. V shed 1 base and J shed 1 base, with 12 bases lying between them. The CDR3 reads CASSLSAGLSYEQYF. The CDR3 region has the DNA TGCGCCAGCAGCTTGTCAGCGGGTTTATCCTACGAGCAGTACTTC.

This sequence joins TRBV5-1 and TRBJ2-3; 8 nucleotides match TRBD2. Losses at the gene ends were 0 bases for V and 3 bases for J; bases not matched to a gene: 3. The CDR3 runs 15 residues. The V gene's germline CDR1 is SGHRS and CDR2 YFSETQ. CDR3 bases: TGCGCCAGCAGCTTGGAAGTAGCGGGAACAGATACGCAGTATTTT. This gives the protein CASSLEVAGTDTQYF. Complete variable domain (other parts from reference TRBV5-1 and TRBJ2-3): KAGVTQTPRYLIKTRGQQVTLSCSPISGHRSVSWYQQTPGQGLQFLFEYFSETQRNKGNFPGRFSGRQFSNSRSEMNVSTLELGDSALYLCASSLEVAGTDTQYFGPGTRLTVL.

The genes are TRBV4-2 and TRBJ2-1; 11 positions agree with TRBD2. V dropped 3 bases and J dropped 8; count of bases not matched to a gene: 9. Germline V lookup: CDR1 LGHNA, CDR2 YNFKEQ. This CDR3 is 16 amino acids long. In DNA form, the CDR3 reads TGTGCCAGCAGCCAGCGTTCCGGGACTAGCGGAGATGAGCAGTTCTTC. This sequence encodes CASSQRSGTSGDEQFF.

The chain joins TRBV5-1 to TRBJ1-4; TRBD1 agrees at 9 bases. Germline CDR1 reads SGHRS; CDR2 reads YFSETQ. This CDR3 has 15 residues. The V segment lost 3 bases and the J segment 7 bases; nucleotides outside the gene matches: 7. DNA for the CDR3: TGCGCCAGCAGCTCTGGACAGGGGTCAGGTGAAAAACTGTTTTTT. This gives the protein CASSSGQGSGEKLFF.